One sample yielded the 22 T cell receptor beta chains listed below, sequenced in a study of cytomegalovirus exposure and HLA in healthy donors. Primers: 60 Vbeta forward and 13 Jbeta reverse. Profiled with immunoSEQ multiplex PCR; TCRdb holds only in-frame clones, not every one. The sample has approximately 140,000 clones, almost 85% seen once. Material: PBMCs. These receptors were collected from a middle-aged woman in good health and CMV-seronegative.

A word on this clone: The CDR3 carries no conserved terminal phenylalanine or tryptophan, so it likely arises from a read error. This chain connects TRBV6-5 to TRBJ1-1; 9 positions match TRBD1. The CDR3 spans 11 residues. Germline lookup yields CDR1 MNHEY and CDR2 SVGAGI. V lost 6 bases and J lost 10; bases outside the gene matches: 3. CDR3 in DNA: TGTGCCAGCAGACACAGGGGGCGAGCTTTCCTT. Translating gives CASRHRGRAFL.

The chain carries TRBV2 and TRBJ2-3; 7 bases agree with TRBD2. The CDR3 spans 14 residues. Germline values: CDR1 SNHLY, CDR2 FYNNEI. The J segment lost 6 bases and the V segment lost 6 bases, leaving 9 bases of the junction unmatched. The CDR3 is CASRYGGSSDTQYF. The DNA for the CDR3 is TGTGCCAGCAGGTACGGCGGGAGTTCGGATACGCAGTATTTT.

The chain has TRBV5-1 and TRBJ2-2, with 10 bases matching TRBD2. V was pared by 6 bases and J by 6 bases, with 8 bases of the junction left unmatched. This CDR3 is built from 15 residues. Germline loops: CDR1 SGHRS, CDR2 YFSETQ. As DNA, the CDR3 is TGCGCCAGCACAACGGGACTAGCGAATCCCGGGGAGCTGTTTTTT. It translates to CASTTGLANPGELFF.

The chain is built from TRBV6-6 and TRBJ1-2; 11 nucleotides align to TRBD1. V shed 6 bases and J 3 bases; nucleotides not matched to a gene: 6. Germline V gene lookup returns CDR1 MNHNY and CDR2 SVGAGI (reference sequence). The CDR3 extends over 15 amino acids. The DNA for the CDR3 is TGTGCCAGCAGCCCGGACAGGGGGCTTTACTATGGCTACACCTTC. Protein: CASSPDRGLYYGYTF.

The chain combines TRBV28 with TRBJ2-5, with TRBD1 matching 8 bases. Gene TRBJ2-7 matches the end of the DNA better, so the J call may be wrong. The CDR3 runs to 14 residues. Germline CDR1 and CDR2: MDHEN and SYDVKM. CDR3 coding DNA: TGTGCCAGCAGTTTACGACAGGGGTTCGGCGAGCAGTACTTC. Translating gives CASSLRQGFGEQYF.

The rearrangement joins TRBV7-9 to TRBJ2-3; D is undetermined. V was shortened by 2 bases and J by 4 bases, with 4 bases between the two germline ends. The length of the CDR3 is 12 residues. Germline assignment: CDR1 SEHNR and CDR2 FQNEAQ (reference sequence). CDR3 coding DNA: TGTGCCAGCAGCTTAATATCAGATACGCAGTATTTT. Protein sequence: CASSLISDTQYF.

The chain joins TRBV28 to TRBJ2-5; weak D call: TRBD2 (6 bases). The CDR3 extends over 15 amino acids. Germline loops: CDR1 MDHEN, CDR2 SYDVKM. V gave up 7 bases and J gave up 3 bases, with 18 bases separating them. The CDR3, as DNA: TGTGCCAGCACCAATCGGCGGGGTATAAAAGAGACCCAGTACTTC. As protein: CASTNRRGIKETQYF. The full variable domain, rest sourced from reference TRBV28 and TRBJ2-5, is DVKVTQSSRYLVKRTGEKVFLECVQDMDHENMFWYRQDPGLGLRLIYFSYDVKMKEKGDIPEGYSVSREKKERFSLILESASTNQTSMYLCASTNRRGIKETQYFGPGTRLLVL.

V is TRBV25-1 and J is TRBJ2-3; 8 bases align to TRBD2. The CDR3 loop spans 14 amino acids. Germline CDR1 MGHDK, CDR2 SYGVNS. V gave up 6 bases and J gave up 3 bases; unmatched junction bases: 5. Here the CDR3 DNA reads TGTGCCAGCAGCCTGACTAGCGAAACAGATACGCAGTATTTT. This translates into CASSLTSETDTQYF.

This sequence joins TRBV7-2 and TRBJ2-5, with 12 bases lining up with TRBD2. J gave up 6 bases and V 5 bases, and 4 bases lay outside the gene matches. The CDR3 runs 14 residues. Per germline, CDR1 SGHTA and CDR2 FQGNSA. The CDR3 DNA reads as TGTGCCAGCAGCCCTAGCGGGAGGGCCAAGACCCAGTACTTC. Its translation is CASSPSGRAKTQYF.

This chain connects TRBV4-3 to TRBJ2-1; 10 positions match TRBD2. The length of the CDR3 is 16 residues. Germline CDR1 is LGHNA and CDR2 is YSLEER. Losses at the gene ends were 0 bases for V and 8 bases for J; bases not matched to a gene: 7. The CDR3 coding sequence is TGCGCCAGCAGCCAAGATCCCCTAGCGGGAGTCTATGAGCAGTTCTTC. Its protein is CASSQDPLAGVYEQFF.

This clone was observed a few times. V and J are TRBV5-6 and TRBJ2-5; D is perhaps TRBD2 (5 bases). V dropped 0 bases and J dropped 5 bases, with 11 bases sitting between them. The length of the CDR3 is 14 residues. Per the germline V gene, CDR1 is SGHDT and CDR2 is YYEEEE. CDR3 sequence (DNA): TGTGCCAGCAGCTTGGAGGCTAGCTCTGAGACCCAGTACTTC. Its protein product is CASSLEASSETQYF.

The J gene is TRBJ2-1, the V gene TRBV28; TRBD1 matches 7 bases. With V trimmed by 3 bases and J by 3 bases, 8 bases remained unmatched. Germline V gives CDR1 MDHEN, CDR2 SYDVKM. CDR3 length: 16 residues. The CDR3 region has the DNA TGTGCCAGCAGTTTCATAAGACAGGGTGGCTACAATGAGCAGTTCTTC. It encodes CASSFIRQGGYNEQFF.

The V call is TRBV5-1, the J call TRBJ1-2; no reliable D call. Germline CDR1 SGHRS, CDR2 YFSETQ. V lost 0 bases and J 7 bases, leaving 16 bases between the germline ends. The CDR3 consists of 15 residues. The CDR3 nucleotides are TGCGCCAGCAGCTTGGCTACGGGTTCGGTGAGTGGCTACACCTTC. Its protein product is CASSLATGSVSGYTF.

This chain connects TRBV7-9 to TRBJ2-1; maybe TRBD1 (6 bases). The CDR3 consists of 15 residues. The V gene lost 1 base and the J gene lost 3 bases, with 10 bases spanning the gap. Germline V lookup: CDR1 SEHNR, CDR2 FQNEAQ (reference sequence). The CDR3 DNA sequence: TGTGCCAGCAGCTTAGGGGACACCGACTACAATGAGCAGTTCTTC. Translation: CASSLGDTDYNEQFF.

The chain combines TRBV27 with TRBJ1-6, with a possible D match to TRBD1 (6 bases). Looked up from germline, CDR1 is MNHEY and CDR2 is SMNVEV (reference sequence). V was cut by 6 bases and J by 5 bases, with 20 bases left in between. The CDR3 runs 17 residues. The CDR3 region has the DNA TGTGCCAGCAGCCGCGGGGGGGGCGCCCCTAATAATTCACCCCTCCACTTT. This encodes CASSRGGGAPNNSPLHF.

The genes are TRBV4-2 and TRBJ2-1; 8 bases map to TRBD2. Germline V CDR1 and CDR2: LGHNA, YNFKEQ. The V and J ends lost 1 base and 8 bases, in that order; junction bases with no gene match: 10. There are 16 residues in the CDR3. CDR3 sequence: CASSQAMGGRNYEQFF. The CDR3 DNA is TGTGCCAGCAGCCAAGCGATGGGCGGGAGGAACTATGAGCAGTTCTTC.

This rearrangement joins TRBV30 to TRBJ1-2; 7 nucleotides match TRBD1. CDR3 length equals 12 residues. Germline lookup yields CDR1 GTSNPN and CDR2 SVGIG (reference sequence). The CDR3 region is CAYTRDSYGYTF. CDR3 nucleotides: TGTGCATACACTCGGGACAGCTATGGCTACACCTTC.

V gene TRBV19 combines with J gene TRBJ2-2; D might be TRBD1 (6 bases). Trimming took off 4 bases at V and 5 bases at J, with 17 bases between the two ends. This CDR3 is 16 amino acids long. Germline-derived CDR1 and CDR2 are LNHDA and SQIVND (reference sequence). CDR3 in amino acids: CASSKRGAGETGELFF. As DNA, the CDR3 is TGTGCCAGTAGTAAGAGAGGGGCAGGGGAGACCGGGGAGCTGTTTTTT.

CDR3 sequence reads: CASSWGRGDTEAFF. DNA for the CDR3: TGCGCCAGCAGCTGGGGCAGGGGAGACACTGAAGCTTTCTTT. The chain couples TRBV5-1 to TRBJ1-1; D may be TRBD1 (6 bases). Germline V gives CDR1 SGHRS, CDR2 YFSETQ. V was pared by 3 bases and J by 3 bases, with 12 bases between. The CDR3 has 14 residues.

This sequence joins TRBV4-2 and TRBJ2-1, with 10 bases aligning to TRBD2. Trimming cost V 4 bases and J 5 bases; bases outside gene matches: 26. The CDR3 spans 22 residues. Germline CDR1 reads LGHNA; CDR2 reads YNFKEQ. Written as DNA, the CDR3 is TGTGCCAGCAGCCGCCCCCCTTGGAGTAGCGGGAGGCCAGGGGGGTTCCACAATGAGCAGTTCTTC. It specifies CASSRPPWSSGRPGGFHNEQFF.

Sample share makes this clone medium-sized. This chain uses TRBV30 with TRBJ2-3, with D possibly TRBD2 on 6 matching bases. The CDR3 has 16 residues. V was cut by 5 bases and J by 0 bases, with 18 bases left in between. Germline loops: CDR1 GTSNPN, CDR2 SVGIG (reference sequence). The CDR3 nucleotides are TGTGCCTGGGGGTGGACTAAATCTATCAGCACAGATACGCAGTATTTT. Amino acid sequence: CAWGWTKSISTDTQYF.

The chain recombines TRBV29-1 with TRBJ2-6; no clear D. The germline V gene has CDR1 SQVTM and CDR2 ANQGSEA. V lost 3 bases and J 2 bases, leaving 8 bases between the germline ends. The CDR3 runs to 14 residues. Here the CDR3 DNA reads TGCAGCGTTGATTCAGGAACTGGGGCCAACGTCCTGACTTTC. The encoded protein is CSVDSGTGANVLTF.